This TCR beta chain was identified in a study of shared clonotypes between healthy human individuals. Methods used by the authors: As immunoSEQ supplied junction-only sequences (without quality scores), filtering differed. Assay: immunoSEQ multiplex PCR; the TCRdb copy retains only in-frame clones and omits some. The V and J calls and clone size come from that table; D and trimming were worked out from the DNA. The repertoire holds approximately 2,000,000 clones, over 85% seen once, with 1.5% to 2% in the top ten. Naivety among CD8 cells was defined by CD45RO negativity and positive CCR7 selection, thereby excluding terminally differentiated effector memory CD45RA+ cells. Germline lookup yields CDR1 MNHEY and CDR2 SMNVEV (reference sequence). This CDR3 region has 15 residues. Trimming pared 3 bases from V and 1 base from J, leaving 9 bases between.

Sequences were obtained from naive CD8+ T cells from PBMCs. J is TRBJ2-2 and V is TRBV27; no definite D call. This clonotype was sampled from a man younger than 35 in good health. Some clones in this sample may be carry-over from other donors' samples. The CDR3 DNA is TGTGCCAGCAGTTTTCAGGACGAGAACACCGGGGAGCTGTTTTTT. This encodes CASSFQDENTGELFF.